Listed below are T cell receptor beta chains from one sample, sequenced in a study of control samples from healthy donors and cancer patients. Sequencing was performed with immunoSEQ multiplex PCR; in TCRdb, only in-frame clones are kept and a portion is missing. The sample lists approximately 170,000 clones; nearly 90% were seen once. Material: blood. The receptors derive from a woman between 45 and 65 years old in good health. Each CDR3 is given with its conserved first and last residue. A D gene is named only where the DNA matches it firmly. Size values are once, few and many counts, or a class for expanded clones, and some rows have none.

j_call | clone_size | d_call | v_call | cdr3_nt | cdr3_aa
TRBJ1-4 | - | TRBD1 | TRBV14 | TGTGCCAGCAGCCCTACAGACAGGGTGTATGAAAAACTGTTTTTT | CASSPTDRVYEKLFF
TRBJ1-2 | - | TRBD1 | TRBV2 | TGTGCCAGCAGCAGAGAGGGACAGGGGGCATATGGCTACACCTTC | CASSREGQGAYGYTF
TRBJ1-3 | - | TRBD1 | TRBV6-1 | TGTGCCAGCAGTGAAGTTCGGCCCGGGACAGTCAGAAACGGAAACACCATATATTTT | CASSEVRPGTVRNGNTIYF
TRBJ2-7 | - | TRBD2 | TRBV14 | TGTGCCAGCAGCCAAGGGTTCGGGAGGAGGTCCTACGAGCAGTACTTC | CASSQGFGRRSYEQYF
TRBJ1-2 | - | - | TRBV29-1 | TGCAGCGTTGTGAGCAGCGCTGGCTACACCTTC | CSVVSSAGYTF
TRBJ1-5 | - | TRBD1 | TRBV24-1 | TGTGCCACCAGTGGCAGGGGGAATCAGCCCCAGCATTTT | CATSGRGNQPQHF
TRBJ1-1 | - | TRBD1 | TRBV3-1/TRBV3-2 | TGTGCCAGCAGCCCTCGCACAGGGGGCGCGAACACTGAAGCTTTCTTT | CASSPRTGGANTEAFF
TRBJ1-2 | once | TRBD1 | TRBV6-2/TRBV6-3 | TGTGCCAGCAGTCCGCAGACAGGGTATGGCCACACCTTC | CASSPQTGYGHTF
TRBJ2-1 | - | TRBD1 | TRBV2 | TGTGCCAGCAGGAGACAGGGGAATGAGCAGTTCTTC | CASRRQGNEQFF
TRBJ2-1 | - | - | TRBV6-5 | TGTGCCAGCAGTTACACCTCCTACAATGAGCAGTTCTTC | CASSYTSYNEQFF
TRBJ1-2 | - | TRBD1 | TRBV10-1 | TGCGCCAGCAGTGAGTCGGCCTCCGACAGGGCTAGAGACGGCTACACCTTC | CASSESASDRARDGYTF